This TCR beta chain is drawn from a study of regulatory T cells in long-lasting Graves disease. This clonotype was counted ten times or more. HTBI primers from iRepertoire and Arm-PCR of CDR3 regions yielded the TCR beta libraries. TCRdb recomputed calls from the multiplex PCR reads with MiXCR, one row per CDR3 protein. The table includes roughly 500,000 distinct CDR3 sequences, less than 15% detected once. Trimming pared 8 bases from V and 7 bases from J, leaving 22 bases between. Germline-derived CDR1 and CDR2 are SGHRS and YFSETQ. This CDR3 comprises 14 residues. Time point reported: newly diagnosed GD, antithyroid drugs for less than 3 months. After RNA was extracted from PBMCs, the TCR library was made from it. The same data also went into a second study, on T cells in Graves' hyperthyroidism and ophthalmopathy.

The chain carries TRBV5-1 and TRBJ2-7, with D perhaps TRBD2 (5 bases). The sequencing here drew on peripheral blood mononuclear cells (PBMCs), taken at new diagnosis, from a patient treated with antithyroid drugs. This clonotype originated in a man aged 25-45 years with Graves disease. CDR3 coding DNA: TGCGCCAGTTACACCAACAACAACCCGGGGGAGCAGTACTTC. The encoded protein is CASYTNNNPGEQYF. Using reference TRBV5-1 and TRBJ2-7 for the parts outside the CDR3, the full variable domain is KAGVTQTPRYLIKTRGQQVTLSCSPISGHRSVSWYQQTPGQGLQFLFEYFSETQRNKGNFPGRFSGRQFSNSRSEMNVSTLELGDSALYLCASYTNNNPGEQYFGPGTRLTVT.